Listed here are 13 T cell receptor beta chains from one sample, sequenced in a study of blood T cells in healthy people across ages. The authors ran a second PCR of roughly 6 to 12 cycles using a sample-barcoded 5' primer and a J-beta primer mix. From the 5' RACE reads, TCRdb called clonotypes with MiXCR, one entry per CDR3 protein. The data contain about 2 million distinct CDR3 sequences, 49% of them singletons. The sequenced sample consisted of blood. These receptors originate from a woman in her thirties or forties in good health.

The V gene is TRBV10-3, the J gene TRBJ2-5; D is unresolved. Germline V gene sequence: CDR1 ENHRY, CDR2 SYGVKD. The CDR3 consists of 15 residues. V lost 6 bases to trimming and J lost 1 base, with 15 bases between them. CDR3 loop: CAISRFEASQETQYF. DNA of the CDR3: TGTGCCATCAGCCGGTTCGAGGCATCCCAAGAGACCCAGTACTTC.

The sample holds a few counts of this clonotype. The chain uses TRBV7-2 and TRBJ2-5; perhaps TRBD1 as D (5 bases). The CDR3 contains 14 residues. Trimming pared 2 bases from V and 11 bases from J, leaving 18 bases between. Germline V gene lookup returns CDR1 SGHTA and CDR2 FQGNSA. The DNA of the CDR3 is TGTGCCAGCAGCTTACGCCAGGGTACCAATGAGCAGTACTTC. This encodes CASSLRQGTNEQYF.

This sequence joins TRBV6-1 and TRBJ1-2; 12 bases fit TRBD1. With 2 bases clipped from V and 8 bases from J, the junction kept 6 bases outside the gene matches. The CDR3 extends over 15 amino acids. Germline V gives CDR1 MNHNS, CDR2 SASEGT. DNA of the CDR3: TGTGCCAGCAGTGAATCGGGGACAGGGGGCCGAGGCTACACCTTC. Residues: CASSESGTGGRGYTF.

The chain has TRBV6-5 and TRBJ1-1, with D hard to call. From germline, CDR1 is MNHEY and CDR2 SVGAGI. The germline V and J ends were trimmed by 0 bases and 1 base, with 9 bases remaining between them. This CDR3 is 15 amino acids long. The chain's CDR3 is CASSYSNLGNTEAFF. The CDR3 bases are TGTGCCAGCAGTTACTCGAATTTGGGGAACACTGAAGCTTTCTTT.

This clonotype occurred once. The rearrangement links TRBV2 to TRBJ2-3, with a possible D match to TRBD1 (5 bases). Per the germline V gene, CDR1 is SNHLY and CDR2 is FYNNEI. The V and J ends lost 7 bases and 2 bases respectively, with 10 bases between them. CDR3 length equals 13 residues. The CDR3 is CASKGFFTDTQYF. In nucleotides, the CDR3 is TGTGCCAGCAAGGGGTTTTTCACAGATACGCAGTATTTT.

This chain connects TRBV29-1 to TRBJ2-4; 9 bases agree with TRBD2. Near its end, the DNA agrees better with TRBJ2-7, so the J call may be wrong. Germline V CDR1 and CDR2: SQVTM, ANQGSEA. The length of the CDR3 is 13 residues. The CDR3: CSVEGAGGYEQYF. The CDR3 DNA follows: TGCAGCGTTGAAGGAGCGGGGGGCTACGAGCAGTACTTC.

Here the CDR3 DNA reads TGCGCCAGCAGCCAGCTAGGTGGGACGTTCTCCTACGAGCAGTACTTC. Protein sequence: CASSQLGGTFSYEQYF. V gene TRBV4-1 combines with J gene TRBJ2-7; D possibly uses TRBD1 or TRBD2 (5 bases each). The V gene lost 3 bases and the J gene lost 0 bases, with 15 bases spanning the gap. The germline V gene encodes CDR1 MGHRA and CDR2 YSYEKL. The CDR3 totals 16 residues.

This clonotype has just a few counts. The V and J genes are TRBV29-1 and TRBJ2-7, with 8 bases fitting TRBD2. The trim removed 7 bases at V and 0 bases at J, leaving 8 bases unmatched. In germline, CDR1 is SQVTM, CDR2 ANQGSEA. This CDR3 has 14 amino acids. DNA of the CDR3: TGCAGCGCCTCCAAGCGGGGGAGCTCCTACGAGCAGTACTTC. It encodes CSASKRGSSYEQYF.

Regarding this clonotype: The germline gene is not matched at one end of the junction; a read error may be the cause. The chain employs TRBV10-3 and TRBJ1-6, with TRBD1 as a possible D gene (6 bases). The germline gives CDR1 ENHRY, CDR2 SYGVKD. The CDR3 loop spans 14 amino acids. The CDR3 nucleotides are TGTGCCATCAGGGGCGACAGGACTCATTCCCCCCTCCACTTT. It yields the protein CAIRGDRTHSPLHF.

This chain joins TRBV12-3 or TRBV12-4 and TRBJ2-1; tentatively, D is TRBD1 or TRBD2 (5 bases each). Trimming cost V 8 bases and J 4 bases, with 18 bases left between them. The CDR3 is 15 residues long. This CDR3 is CASVRGPGYYNEQFF. CDR3 nucleotide sequence: TGTGCCAGCGTTCGGGGACCCGGATATTACAATGAGCAGTTCTTC.

In this sample, this clonotype turned up a few times. The CDR3 DNA reads TGTGCCAGCTCACCACTCGAACAGGGGGATCGGAACATTCAGTACTTC. Translated: CASSPLEQGDRNIQYF. The chain is built from TRBV18 and TRBJ2-7; 8 nucleotides match TRBD1. TRBJ2-4 matches the DNA end more closely, so the J call is doubtful. The CDR3 extends over 16 amino acids. From germline, CDR1 is KGHSH and CDR2 LQKENI.

This clonotype was seen just once. The J gene is TRBJ1-2, the V gene TRBV18; D remains ambiguous. Deletions cut 3 bases from V and 10 bases from J, with 9 bases between. The CDR3 is made up of 11 amino acids. From germline, CDR1 is KGHSH and CDR2 LQKENI. The chain's CDR3 is CASSPKEDYTF. CDR3 coding DNA: TGTGCCAGCTCACCTAAAGAGGACTACACCTTC. Filled out from reference TRBV18 and TRBJ1-2, the complete variable domain reads NAGVMQNPRHLVRRRGQEARLRCSPMKGHSHVYWYRQLPEEGLKFMVYLQKENIIDESGMPKERFSAEFPKEGPSILRIQQVVRGDSAAYFCASSPKEDYTFGSGTRLTVV.

This rearrangement joins TRBV20-1 to TRBJ2-7, with 7 nucleotides matching TRBD1. Germline loops: CDR1 DFQATT, CDR2 SNEGSKA (reference sequence). This CDR3 has 16 amino acids. J lost 2 bases, V lost 0 bases, and 10 bases had no gene match. DNA of the CDR3: TGCAGTGCTAGAGAGCCCTCGACAGGGACCCCCTACGAGCAGTACTTC. This sequence encodes CSAREPSTGTPYEQYF.